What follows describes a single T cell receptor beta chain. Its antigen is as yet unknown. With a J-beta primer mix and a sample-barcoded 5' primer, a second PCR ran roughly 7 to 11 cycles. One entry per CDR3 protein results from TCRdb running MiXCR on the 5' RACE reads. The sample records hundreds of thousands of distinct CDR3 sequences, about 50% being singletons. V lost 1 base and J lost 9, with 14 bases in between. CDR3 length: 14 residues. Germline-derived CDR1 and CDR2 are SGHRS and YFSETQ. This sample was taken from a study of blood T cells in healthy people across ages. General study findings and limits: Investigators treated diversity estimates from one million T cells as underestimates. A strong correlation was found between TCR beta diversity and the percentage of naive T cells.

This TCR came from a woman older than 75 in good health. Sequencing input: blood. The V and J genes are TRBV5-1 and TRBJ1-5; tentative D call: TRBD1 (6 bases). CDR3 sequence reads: CASSLRTGYWPQHF. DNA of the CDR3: TGCGCCAGCAGCTTGCGTACAGGGTACTGGCCCCAGCATTTT.